The source of this T cell receptor beta chain is a study of early T cells in non-severe SARS-CoV-2 infection. About the study: Alpha and beta chains were unpaired, from unsorted whole-blood bulk RNA. Study findings and constraints: The VDJdb matching leaned toward anti-spike CD8 responses and overlooked private and CD4 specificities.

Attachment of unique molecular identifiers was made to individual cDNA molecules. A single record per CDR3 protein comes from TCRdb applying MiXCR to the 5' RACE reads. The repertoire consists of over 30,000 distinct CDR3 sequences, with 5.5% to 7.5% occurring once and the leading ten covering approximately 7.5%. This clonotype has a count of ten or more. The antigen is not known. CDR3 length: 15 residues. V shed 6 bases, J shed 1 base, and the junction held 5 bases outside the gene matches. Germline CDR1 DFQATT, CDR2 SNEGSKA (reference sequence). The chain combines TRBV20-1 with TRBJ2-5, with 13 bases fitting TRBD2. The sequencing input was whole blood. This sequence was found in an adult who was a healthcare worker with PCR-confirmed SARS-CoV-2 infection or an uninfected control (not recorded which). CDR3 loop: CSARGLAGAQETQYF. The CDR3 nucleotides read TGCAGTGCCCGAGGACTAGCGGGGGCCCAAGAGACCCAGTACTTC.